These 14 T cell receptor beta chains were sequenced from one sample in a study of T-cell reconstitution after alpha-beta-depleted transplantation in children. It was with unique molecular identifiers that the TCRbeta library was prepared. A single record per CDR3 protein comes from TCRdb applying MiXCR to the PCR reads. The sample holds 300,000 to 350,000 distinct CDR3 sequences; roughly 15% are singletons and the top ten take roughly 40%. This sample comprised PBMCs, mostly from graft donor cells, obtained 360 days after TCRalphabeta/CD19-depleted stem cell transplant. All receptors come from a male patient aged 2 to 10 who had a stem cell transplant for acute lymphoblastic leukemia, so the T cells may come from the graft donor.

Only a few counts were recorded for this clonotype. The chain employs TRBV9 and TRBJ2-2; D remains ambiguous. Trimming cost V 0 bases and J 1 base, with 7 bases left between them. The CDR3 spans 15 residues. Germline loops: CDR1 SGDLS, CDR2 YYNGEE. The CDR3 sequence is CASSVARQNTGELFF. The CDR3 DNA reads TGTGCCAGCAGCGTAGCGCGACAGAACACCGGGGAGCTGTTTTTT. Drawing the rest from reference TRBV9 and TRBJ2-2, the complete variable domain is DSGVTQTPKHLITATGQRVTLRCSPRSGDLSVYWYQQSLDQGLQFLIQYYNGEERAKGNILERFSAQQFPDLHSELNLSSLELGDSALYFCASSVARQNTGELFFGEGSRLTVL.

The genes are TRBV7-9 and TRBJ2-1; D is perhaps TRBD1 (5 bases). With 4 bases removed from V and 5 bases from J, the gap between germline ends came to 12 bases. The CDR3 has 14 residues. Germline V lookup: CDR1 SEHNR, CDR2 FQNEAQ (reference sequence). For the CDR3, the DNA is TGTGCCAGCAGCTCCTGGACAATAGACAATGAGCAGTTCTTC. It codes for CASSSWTIDNEQFF.

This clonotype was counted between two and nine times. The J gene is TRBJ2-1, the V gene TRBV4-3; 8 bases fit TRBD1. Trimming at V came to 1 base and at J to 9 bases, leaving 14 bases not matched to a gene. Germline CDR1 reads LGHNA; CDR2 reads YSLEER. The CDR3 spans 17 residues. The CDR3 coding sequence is TGCGCCAGCAGCCAAGTCCCCCACGGACAGGGACCGGGTGAGCAGTTCTTC. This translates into CASSQVPHGQGPGEQFF.

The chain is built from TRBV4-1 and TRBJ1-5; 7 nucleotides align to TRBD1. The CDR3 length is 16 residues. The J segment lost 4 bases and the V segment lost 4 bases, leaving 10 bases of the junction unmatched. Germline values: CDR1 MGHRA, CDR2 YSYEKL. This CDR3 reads CASSRHQGGTNQPQHF. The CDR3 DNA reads TGCGCCAGCAGCCGCCATCAGGGGGGAACAAATCAGCCCCAGCATTTT.

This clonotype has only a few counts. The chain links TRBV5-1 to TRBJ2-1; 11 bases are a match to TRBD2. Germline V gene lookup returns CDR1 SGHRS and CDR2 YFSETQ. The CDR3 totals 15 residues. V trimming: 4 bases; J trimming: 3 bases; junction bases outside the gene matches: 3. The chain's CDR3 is CASSVTSGSYNEQFF. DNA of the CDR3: TGCGCCAGCAGCGTAACTAGCGGGAGCTACAATGAGCAGTTCTTC.

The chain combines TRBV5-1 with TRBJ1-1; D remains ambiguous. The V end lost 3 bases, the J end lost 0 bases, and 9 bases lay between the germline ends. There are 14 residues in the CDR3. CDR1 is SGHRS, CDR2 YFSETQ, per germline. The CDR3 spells CASSSKAMNTEAFF. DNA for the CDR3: TGCGCCAGCAGCTCTAAAGCAATGAACACTGAAGCTTTCTTT.

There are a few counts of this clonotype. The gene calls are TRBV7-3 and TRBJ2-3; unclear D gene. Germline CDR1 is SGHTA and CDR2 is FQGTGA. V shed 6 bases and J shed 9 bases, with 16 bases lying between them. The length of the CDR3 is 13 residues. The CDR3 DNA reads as TGTGCCAGCAGTCCGAGTAACGGCCTGACGCAGTATTTT. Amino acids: CASSPSNGLTQYF.

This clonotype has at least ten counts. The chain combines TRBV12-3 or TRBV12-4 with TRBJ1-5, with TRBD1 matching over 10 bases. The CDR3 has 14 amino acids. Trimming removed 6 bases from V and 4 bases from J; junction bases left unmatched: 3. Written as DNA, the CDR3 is TGTGCCAGCAGCCTGGACAGGGGGAATCAGCCCCAGCATTTT. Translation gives CASSLDRGNQPQHF.

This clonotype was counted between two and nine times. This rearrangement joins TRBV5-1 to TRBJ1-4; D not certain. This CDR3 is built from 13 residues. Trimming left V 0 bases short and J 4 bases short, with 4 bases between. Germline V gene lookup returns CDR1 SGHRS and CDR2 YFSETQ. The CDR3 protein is CASSLGGNEKLFF. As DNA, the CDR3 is TGCGCCAGCAGCTTGGGGGGTAATGAAAAACTGTTTTTT.

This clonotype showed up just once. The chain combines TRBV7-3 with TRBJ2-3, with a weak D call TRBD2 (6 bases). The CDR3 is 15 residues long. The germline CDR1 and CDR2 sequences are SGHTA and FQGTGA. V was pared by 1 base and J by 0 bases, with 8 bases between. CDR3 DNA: TGTGCCAGCAGCTTAATACTAGCCAGCACAGATACGCAGTATTTT. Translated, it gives CASSLILASTDTQYF.

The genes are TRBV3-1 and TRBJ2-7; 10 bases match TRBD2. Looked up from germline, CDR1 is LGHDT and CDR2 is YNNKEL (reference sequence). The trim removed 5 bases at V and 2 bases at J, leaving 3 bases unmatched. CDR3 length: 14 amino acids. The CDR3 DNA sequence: TGTGCCAGCAGCTCAGCGGGAGGGCCCTACGAGCAGTACTTC. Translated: CASSSAGGPYEQYF.

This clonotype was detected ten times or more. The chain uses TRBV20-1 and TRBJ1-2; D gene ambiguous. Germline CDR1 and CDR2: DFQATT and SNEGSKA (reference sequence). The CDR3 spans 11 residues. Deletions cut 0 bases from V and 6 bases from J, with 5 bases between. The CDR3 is CSARDLNGYTF. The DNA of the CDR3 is TGCAGTGCTAGAGACCTTAATGGCTACACCTTC.

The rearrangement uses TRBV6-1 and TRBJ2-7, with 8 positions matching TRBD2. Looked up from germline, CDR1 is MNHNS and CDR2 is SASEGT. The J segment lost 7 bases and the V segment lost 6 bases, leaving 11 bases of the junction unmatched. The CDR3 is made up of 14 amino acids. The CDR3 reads CASRGGLVSGEQYF. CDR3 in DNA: TGTGCCAGCAGGGGGGGACTAGTTTCCGGGGAGCAGTACTTC.

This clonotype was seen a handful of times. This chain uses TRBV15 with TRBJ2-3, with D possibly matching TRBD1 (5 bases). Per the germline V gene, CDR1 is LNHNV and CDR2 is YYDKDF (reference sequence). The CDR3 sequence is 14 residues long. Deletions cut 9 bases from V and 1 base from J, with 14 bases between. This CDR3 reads CATQIGHGTDTQYF. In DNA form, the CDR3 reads TGTGCCACACAAATCGGACACGGCACAGATACGCAGTATTTT.